This T cell receptor beta chain was profiled in a study of T cell responses to AZD1222 COVID-19 vaccine. Study results and limitations: The study sampled repertoires only after the peak T cell response. Reports indicate that nearly half of spike-specific TCRs are directed at unmutated variant regions. There were mostly white British donors and more females than males, and clonal diversity was possibly underestimated.

A word on this clone: As yet, its antigen is unknown.

Germline CDR1 and CDR2: GTSNPN and SVGIG (reference sequence). V lost 0 bases and J 5 bases, leaving 11 bases between the germline ends. CDR3 length: 14 residues. Sequencing used immunoSEQ multiplex PCR; TCRdb keeps in-frame clones, though not all of them. Among approximately 150,000 clones listed, over 75% were seen once. The receptor comes from an adult who received the AZD1222 COVID-19 vaccine. Sample: peripheral blood, taken 28 days after the second AZD1222 dose. This chain connects TRBV30 to TRBJ1-5, with D hard to call. CDR3 sequence (DNA): TGTGCCTGGAGTGTGCCGGGGAACGATCAGCCCCAGCATTTT. It specifies CAWSVPGNDQPQHF.